The 30 T cell receptor beta chains below were found in one sample sequenced in a study of blood T cell repertoires in COVID-19. The assay was immunoSEQ multiplex PCR, and TCRdb's table has in-frame clones only and misses some. This sample has around 250,000 clones, with around 83% found just once. What was sequenced was PBMCs or T cells enriched from blood (not recorded which). All receptors derive from a man in his forties who had been exposed to COVID-19.

This chain joins TRBV7-8 and TRBJ2-7; the match to TRBD2 covers 11 bases. Germline V lookup: CDR1 SGHVS, CDR2 FQNEAQ. This CDR3 region has 16 residues. J gave up 0 bases and V 10 bases, and 11 bases lay outside the gene matches. For the CDR3, the DNA is TGTGCCACCGAGACTAGCGGGACCCCCCTCTCCTACGAGCAGTACTTC. Translation gives CATETSGTPLSYEQYF. The full variable domain, completed using reference TRBV7-8 and TRBJ2-7, is GAGVSQSPRYKVAKRGQDVALRCDPISGHVSLFWYQQALGQGPEFLTYFQNEAQLDKSGLPSDRFFAERPEGSVSTLKIQRTQQEDSAVYLCATETSGTPLSYEQYFGPGTRLTVT.

This clone was observed once. The rearrangement links TRBV12-3 or TRBV12-4 to TRBJ1-3; no clear D gene. The CDR3 sequence is 11 residues long. Trimming left V 10 bases short and J 3 bases short, with 7 bases between. In DNA form, the CDR3 reads TGTGCCATGGAGGTTGGAAACACCATATATTTT. It codes for CAMEVGNTIYF.

For the CDR3, the DNA is TGTGCCAGCAGTGAGGCGCAGGGACAGCCCCAGCATTTT. It codes for CASSEAQGQPQHF. The chain couples TRBV12-3 or TRBV12-4 to TRBJ1-5; a weak D match, TRBD1 (5 bases). The CDR3 consists of 13 residues. Trimming cost V 5 bases and J 7 bases, with 12 bases left between them.

The chain combines TRBV5-6 with TRBJ2-7, with a possible D match to TRBD2 (6 bases). CDR3 length: 15 amino acids. V lost 1 base to trimming and J lost 3 bases, with 14 bases between them. Germline CDR1 and CDR2: SGHDT and YYEEEE. CDR3 nucleotide sequence: TGTGCCAGCAGCTTGACCGGGACTTCGATCTACGAGCAGTACTTC. Its translation is CASSLTGTSIYEQYF.

V usage is TRBV7-9 and J usage is TRBJ1-1; tentative D call: TRBD1 (6 bases). Trimming removed 8 bases at V and 1 base at J, with 14 bases between. The CDR3 runs to 14 residues. From germline, CDR1 is SEHNR and CDR2 FQNEAQ (reference sequence). Written as DNA, the CDR3 is TGTGCCAGCGCTAGGGCACAGGGGAACACTGAAGCTTTCTTT. Encoded protein: CASARAQGNTEAFF. Complete variable domain (other parts from reference TRBV7-9 and TRBJ1-1): DTGVSQNPRHKITKRGQNVTFRCDPISEHNRLYWYRQTLGQGPEFLTYFQNEAQLEKSRLLSDRFSAERPKGSFSTLEIQRTEQGDSAMYLCASARAQGNTEAFFGQGTRLTVV.

This sequence joins TRBV3-1 (or the pseudogene TRBV3-2) and TRBJ2-7; D remains unclear. Deletions cut 1 base from V and 6 bases from J, with 10 bases between. Germline CDR1 LGHDT, CDR2 YNNKEL (reference sequence). The CDR3 contains 13 residues. This CDR3 is CASSQGLRVEQYF. The CDR3 coding sequence is TGTGCCAGCAGCCAAGGACTCCGGGTCGAGCAGTACTTC.

This sequence joins TRBV7-9 and TRBJ1-2; no clear D gene. Germline V gene data show CDR1 as SEHNR and CDR2 as FQNEAQ (reference sequence). Between the trimmed V and J ends, which lost 1 base and 5 bases, there was a span of 8 bases. This CDR3 has 13 residues. CDR3: CASSLGPDYGYTF. CDR3 nucleotide sequence: TGTGCCAGCAGCTTAGGGCCAGATTATGGCTACACCTTC.

V and J are TRBV2 and TRBJ2-7; TRBD1 might be the D (5 bases). Trimming shortened V by 5 bases and J by 6 bases, and 20 bases separated the two germline ends. The CDR3 has 15 residues. Germline V CDR1 and CDR2: SNHLY, FYNNEI. The CDR3 loop is CASSSDRGGWGEQYF. The CDR3 DNA sequence: TGTGCCAGCAGTTCCGACAGAGGTGGTTGGGGCGAGCAGTACTTC. Full variable domain (rest looked up from reference TRBV2 and TRBJ2-7): EPEVTQTPSHQVTQMGQEVILRCVPISNHLYFYWYRQILGQKVEFLVSFYNNEISEKSEIFDDQFSVERPDGSNFTLKIRSTKLEDSAMYFCASSSDRGGWGEQYFGPGTRLTVT.

The rearrangement joins TRBV19 to TRBJ2-3; 9 positions match TRBD2. The CDR3 is 15 residues long. Trimming removed 5 bases from V and 2 bases from J; junction bases left unmatched: 5. From germline, CDR1 is LNHDA and CDR2 SQIVND (reference sequence). The CDR3 loop is CASSRSGGTTDTQYF. CDR3 in DNA: TGTGCCAGTAGTCGGAGCGGGGGGACCACAGATACGCAGTATTTT.

This clone was observed a handful of times. The V gene is TRBV5-1, the J gene TRBJ1-5, with D perhaps matching TRBD1 (6 bases). This CDR3 region has 15 residues. Germline CDR1 and CDR2: SGHRS and YFSETQ. V was trimmed by 5 bases and J by 2 bases, leaving 14 bases between them. CDR3 DNA sequence: TGCGCCAGCAGACGGGACACCGCGGGCAATCAGCCCCAGCATTTT. The encoded protein is CASRRDTAGNQPQHF.

The V gene is TRBV28, the J gene TRBJ2-3, with 7 bases lining up with TRBD2. J was trimmed by 14 bases and V by 6 bases; bases with no gene match: 11. Germline CDR1 MDHEN, CDR2 SYDVKM. This CDR3 region has 12 residues. Here the CDR3 reads CASSSGGWLPYF. CDR3 bases: TGTGCCAGCAGCTCGGGGGGTTGGCTACCGTATTTT.

This clone was found once. The chain has TRBV7-9 and TRBJ2-3; a weak D match, TRBD2 (6 bases). Germline V gene sequence: CDR1 SEHNR, CDR2 FQNEAQ (reference sequence). CDR3 length: 14 amino acids. Trimming removed 3 bases from V and 2 bases from J, with 9 bases in between. The CDR3 DNA reads TGTGCCAGCAGCTTTAGCGGCTCCACAGATACGCAGTATTTT. Protein product: CASSFSGSTDTQYF. The whole variable domain, filled in from reference TRBV7-9 and TRBJ2-3, reads DTGVSQNPRHKITKRGQNVTFRCDPISEHNRLYWYRQTLGQGPEFLTYFQNEAQLEKSRLLSDRFSAERPKGSFSTLEIQRTEQGDSAMYLCASSFSGSTDTQYFGPGTRLTVL.

This clone was counted only a few times. The genes are TRBV19 and TRBJ1-2; 9 nucleotides agree with TRBD1. Germline V gene sequence: CDR1 LNHDA, CDR2 SQIVND (reference sequence). The junction had 3 bases not matched to a gene; V was cut back by 11 bases and J by 5 bases. The CDR3 has 11 amino acids. In nucleotides, the CDR3 is TGTGCCGGAGGACAGGGGTATGGCTACACCTTC. This translates into CAGGQGYGYTF.

The rearrangement uses TRBV7-2 and TRBJ2-2, with 15 bases lining up with TRBD2. V lost 2 bases and J lost 7; bases outside the gene matches: 11. The CDR3 consists of 19 residues. Germline V gene data show CDR1 as SGHTA and CDR2 as FQGNSA. The CDR3 loop is CASSLSLGTSGRTGGELFF. The CDR3 DNA reads as TGTGCCAGCAGCTTAAGTCTGGGGACTAGCGGGAGGACTGGCGGGGAGCTGTTTTTT. The variable domain in full, with the rest retrieved from reference TRBV7-2 and TRBJ2-2, is GAGVSQSPSNKVTEKGKDVELRCDPISGHTALYWYRQSLGQGLEFLIYFQGNSAPDKSGLPSDRFSAERTGGSVSTLTIQRTQQEDSAVYLCASSLSLGTSGRTGGELFFGEGSRLTVL.

The chain links TRBV19 to TRBJ1-5, with D possibly being TRBD1 (6 bases). The CDR3 is 15 amino acids. Germline V gene data show CDR1 as LNHDA and CDR2 as SQIVND (reference sequence). V was clipped by 10 bases and J by 6 bases, with 22 bases between them. The CDR3 region has the DNA TGTGCCACCGTGGACAGCCCCGGGTCTAGTCAGCCCCAGCATTTT. Amino acid sequence: CATVDSPGSSQPQHF.

This CDR3 is CASSPPGRNTEAFF. The CDR3, as DNA: TGTGCCAGCAGCCCACCAGGGCGGAACACTGAAGCTTTCTTT. The rearrangement uses TRBV3-1 (or the pseudogene TRBV3-2) and TRBJ1-1, with D possibly being TRBD1 (5 bases). Germline CDR1 LGHDT, CDR2 YNNKEL (reference sequence). The CDR3 has 14 residues. V lost 4 bases and J lost 1, with 10 bases in between.

The chain joins TRBV19 to TRBJ1-3; weak D call: TRBD1 (5 bases). Trimming took 6 bases from V and 0 from J, leaving 15 bases between them. There are 16 residues in the CDR3. The germline V gene encodes CDR1 LNHDA and CDR2 SQIVND (reference sequence). CDR3 sequence (DNA): TGTGCCAGTAGAGGCAGGGTCGCACTCTCTGGAAACACCATATATTTT. This gives the protein CASRGRVALSGNTIYF.

Here the CDR3 reads CASSLDGTGDYGYTF. CDR3 sequence (DNA): TGCGCCAGCAGCTTGGATGGGACAGGGGACTATGGCTACACCTTC. The chain couples TRBV5-1 to TRBJ1-2; 10 nucleotides agree with TRBD1. The germline V gene encodes CDR1 SGHRS and CDR2 YFSETQ. V lost 0 bases to trimming and J lost 3 bases; unmatched junction nucleotides: 2. The CDR3 is made up of 15 amino acids.

The sample holds one count of this clone. This chain links TRBV5-4 with TRBJ2-2; no clear D. V dropped 4 bases and J dropped 1 base, with 5 bases sitting between them. The germline V gene encodes CDR1 SGHNT and CDR2 YYREEE (reference sequence). CDR3 size: 13 residues. The CDR3, as DNA: TGTGCCAGCAGCCCTAGGAACACCGGGGAGCTGTTTTTT. Protein product: CASSPRNTGELFF.

This rearrangement joins TRBV29-1 to TRBJ2-5; 7 bases agree with TRBD1. V trimming: 5 bases; J trimming: 2 bases; junction bases outside the gene matches: 5. Germline V gene data show CDR1 as SQVTM and CDR2 as ANQGSEA. The CDR3 loop spans 13 amino acids. CDR3 in DNA: TGCAGCGTTCAGACAGGGTCGCAAGAGACCCAGTACTTC. It yields the protein CSVQTGSQETQYF.

A few counts support this clone. The CDR3 bases are TGTGCCAGCAGTGAACCCTCTTCACCCCTCCACTTT. This gives the protein CASSEPSSPLHF. The rearrangement links TRBV25-1 to TRBJ1-6; no definite D call. Between the trimmed V and J ends, which lost 2 bases and 9 bases, there was a span of 5 bases. CDR3 length equals 12 residues. Per germline, CDR1 MGHDK and CDR2 SYGVNS.

The chain joins TRBV19 to TRBJ2-3; D not resolved. This CDR3 has 11 residues. V gave up 5 bases and J gave up 3 bases, with 3 bases separating them. Germline V gives CDR1 LNHDA, CDR2 SQIVND (reference sequence). The CDR3 DNA reads as TGTGCCAGTAGTGTAACAGATACGCAGTATTTT. Encoded protein: CASSVTDTQYF.

The chain carries TRBV27 and TRBJ2-7, with 8 bases fitting TRBD1. The CDR3 is 15 amino acids. Trimming cost V 8 bases and J 5 bases; bases outside gene matches: 14. The V gene's germline CDR1 is MNHEY and CDR2 SMNVEV (reference sequence). CDR3 residues: CASVRRQGIGDEQYF. CDR3 DNA: TGTGCCAGCGTCCGGAGACAGGGGATCGGAGACGAGCAGTACTTC.

The chain combines TRBV10-1 with TRBJ2-1; TRBD2 aligns across 7 bases. Germline assignment: CDR1 WNHNN and CDR2 SYGVQD (reference sequence). The CDR3 is 14 amino acids. V lost 5 bases, J lost 4 bases, and 5 bases stayed unmatched. CDR3 residues: CASSTEREYNEQFF. The DNA for the CDR3 is TGCGCCAGCAGTACAGAGCGGGAATACAATGAGCAGTTCTTC.

This clone was detected a few times. V gene TRBV24-1 combines with J gene TRBJ2-1; D ambiguous. The germline gives CDR1 KGHDR, CDR2 SFDVKD. V was clipped by 4 bases and J by 6 bases, with 9 bases between them. The CDR3 runs to 13 residues. The CDR3: CATSDRSTNEQFF. CDR3 in DNA: TGTGCCACCAGTGACCGATCTACCAATGAGCAGTTCTTC.

The chain employs TRBV2 and TRBJ1-5; a weak D match, TRBD1 (6 bases). The V gene's germline CDR1 is SNHLY and CDR2 FYNNEI. The CDR3 has 14 residues. V dropped 6 bases and J dropped 2 bases, with 11 bases sitting between them. Written as DNA, the CDR3 is TGTGCCAGCAGCCCTCGACAGGGCAATCAGCCCCAGCATTTT. As protein: CASSPRQGNQPQHF.

This sequence joins TRBV14 and TRBJ1-6; no firm D call. This CDR3 has 17 amino acids. V lost 0 bases and J lost 1, with 10 bases in between. Germline-derived CDR1 and CDR2 are SGHDN and FVKESK. CDR3 region: CASSQEPRWSYNSPLHF. The CDR3 nucleotides read TGTGCCAGCAGCCAAGAACCTAGGTGGTCCTATAATTCACCCCTCCACTTT.

This chain connects TRBV7-3 to TRBJ2-7; TRBD2 aligns across 7 bases. The germline V gene encodes CDR1 SGHTA and CDR2 FQGTGA. V shed 2 bases, J shed 0 bases, and the junction held 10 bases outside the gene matches. CDR3 length: 17 amino acids. CDR3 residues: CASSLFRSGGYSYEQYF. In DNA, the CDR3 is TGTGCCAGCAGCTTATTCCGGTCGGGGGGTTACTCCTACGAGCAGTACTTC.

V gene TRBV27 combines with J gene TRBJ2-7; TRBD2 aligns across 7 bases. The CDR3 is 13 amino acids. Trimming took 6 bases from V and 3 from J; bases not matched to a gene: 5. CDR1 and CDR2 (germline): MNHEY, SMNVEV (reference sequence). The CDR3 DNA reads as TGTGCCAGCAGACAGACTAGCAGCTACGAGCAGTACTTC. Translation: CASRQTSSYEQYF.

This chain joins TRBV27 and TRBJ1-2; 10 positions agree with TRBD1. CDR1 and CDR2 (germline): MNHEY, SMNVEV (reference sequence). The CDR3 runs 14 residues. V shed 3 bases and J 6 bases; nucleotides not matched to a gene: 4. CDR3 residues: CASSLGDRGDGYTF. CDR3 DNA: TGTGCCAGCAGTTTGGGGGACAGGGGTGATGGCTACACCTTC.